Presented here are 24 T cell receptor beta chains from one specimen sequenced in a study of T cell responses to AZD1222 COVID-19 vaccine. The repertoire was sequenced with immunoSEQ multiplex PCR; TCRdb's copy has only in-frame clones and lacks some. This sample yields approximately 30,000 clones, of which just over 85% are seen a single time; more than 9.5% belongs to the top ten. The specimen was peripheral blood, collected 28 days after the second AZD1222 dose. The source of these receptors is an adult who received the AZD1222 COVID-19 vaccine.

This clone is a singleton in its sample. The chain joins TRBV10-3 to TRBJ1-1; 8 positions match TRBD1. V dropped 6 bases and J dropped 8; count of bases not matched to a gene: 2. CDR3 length: 11 amino acids. CDR1 is ENHRY and CDR2 is SYGVKD in the germline V gene. For the CDR3, the DNA is TGTGCCATCAGCCAGGGGGCAGAAGCTTTCTTT. Amino acids: CAISQGAEAFF.

CDR3 DNA: TGTGCCAGCCGCACGGGACTAGTCTACGAGCAGTACTTC. This gives the protein CASRTGLVYEQYF. This chain uses TRBV28 with TRBJ2-7; 8 nucleotides line up with TRBD2. This CDR3 contains 13 residues. The V gene end was trimmed by 8 bases and the J gene end by 3 bases; junction bases not matched to a gene: 6. Per the germline V gene, CDR1 is MDHEN and CDR2 is SYDVKM.

This clone came up a few times. The chain couples TRBV7-2 to TRBJ1-5; 11 bases are a match to TRBD1. CDR1 and CDR2 (germline): SGHTA, FQGNSA. The CDR3 runs 15 residues. V lost 4 bases to trimming and J lost 7 bases; unmatched junction nucleotides: 6. CDR3 amino acids: CASSSRTGGDQPQHF. The CDR3 DNA follows: TGTGCCAGCAGCTCGAGGACAGGGGGCGACCAGCCCCAGCATTTT. Together with reference TRBV7-2 and TRBJ1-5, the CDR3 gives the full variable domain: GAGVSQSPSNKVTEKGKDVELRCDPISGHTALYWYRQSLGQGLEFLIYFQGNSAPDKSGLPSDRFSAERTGGSVSTLTIQRTQQEDSAVYLCASSSRTGGDQPQHFGDGTRLSIL.

The V and J genes are TRBV3-1 (or the pseudogene TRBV3-2) and TRBJ1-6; 8 bases fit TRBD1. The junction had 7 bases not matched to a gene; V was cut back by 3 bases and J by 6 bases. Germline CDR1 is LGHDT and CDR2 is YNNKEL (reference sequence). The CDR3 has 16 amino acids. The CDR3 DNA sequence: TGTGCCAGCAGCCATAAAAGCGGGACAGGTAATTCACCCCTCCACTTT. Amino acid sequence: CASSHKSGTGNSPLHF.

In its sample, this clone was seen a few times. The CDR3 loop is CATHRGTEAFF. CDR3 nucleotides: TGTGCCACCCACAGGGGAACTGAAGCTTTCTTT. The chain couples TRBV25-1 to TRBJ1-1, with 7 bases fitting TRBD1. Germline V gene data show CDR1 as MGHDK and CDR2 as SYGVNS. The V and J ends lost 10 bases and 5 bases, in that order; junction bases with no gene match: 4. The CDR3 is 11 amino acids.

The chain carries TRBV9 and TRBJ2-3; TRBD2 is a possible D gene (7 bases). This CDR3 comprises 16 residues. The germline gives CDR1 SGDLS, CDR2 YYNGEE. Trimming shortened V by 3 bases and J by 2 bases, and 16 bases separated the two germline ends. CDR3 DNA sequence: TGTGCCAGCAGCGCCCCGCGGGGGCACCTCACAGATACGCAGTATTTT. Protein sequence: CASSAPRGHLTDTQYF.

This clone was seen a few times. A read error may account for a junction end that differs from germline. The V call is TRBV6-5, the J call TRBJ1-3, with no clear D. Germline CDR1 MNHEY, CDR2 SVGAGI. The CDR3 covers 13 residues. The CDR3 protein is CASSPTFTTVGVF. The CDR3 DNA reads as TGTGCCAGCAGTCCGACCTTCACTACGGTGGGAGTTTTT.

V and J are TRBV6-2 or TRBV6-3 and TRBJ1-1; D is perhaps TRBD1 (6 bases). The CDR3 loop spans 14 amino acids. V was shortened by 6 bases and J by 7 bases, with 18 bases between the two germline ends. Germline CDR1 and CDR2: MNHEY and SVGEGT. The CDR3 sequence is CASSRTGTRLEAFF. CDR3 nucleotides: TGTGCCAGCAGCCGAACCGGGACAAGACTTGAAGCTTTCTTT.

The chain uses TRBV5-1 and TRBJ1-1; no clear D gene. V was cut by 0 bases and J by 0 bases, with 6 bases left in between. The CDR3 is 14 amino acids. Germline V lookup: CDR1 SGHRS, CDR2 YFSETQ. Here the CDR3 reads CASSLDGVNTEAFF. CDR3 bases: TGCGCCAGCAGCTTGGATGGGGTGAACACTGAAGCTTTCTTT.

This chain links TRBV24-1 with TRBJ1-2, with 12 bases lining up with TRBD1. This CDR3 contains 16 residues. CDR1 is KGHDR and CDR2 is SFDVKD in the germline V gene. The V gene end was trimmed by 4 bases and the J gene end by 8 bases; junction bases not matched to a gene: 10. The CDR3: CATSDARDRGLGGYTF. For the CDR3, the DNA is TGTGCCACCAGTGACGCCCGGGACAGGGGGCTCGGGGGCTACACCTTC.

V gene TRBV20-1 combines with J gene TRBJ2-2; D not certain. V dropped 3 bases and J dropped 4 bases, with 9 bases sitting between them. CDR3 size: 13 residues. CDR1 and CDR2 from the germline V gene are DFQATT and SNEGSKA (reference sequence). The CDR3 DNA is TGCAGTGCTAGTTTAAAAGGCACCGGGGAGCTGTTTTTT. Translating it yields CSASLKGTGELFF.

The chain couples TRBV5-4 to TRBJ1-2; D is undetermined. Per the germline V gene, CDR1 is SGHNT and CDR2 is YYREEE (reference sequence). The CDR3 extends over 13 amino acids. Trimming took 5 bases from V and 3 from J, leaving 11 bases between them. As DNA, the CDR3 is TGTGCCAGCAGACGACCATCCGACTATGGCTACACCTTC. Encoded protein: CASRRPSDYGYTF.

The CDR3 protein is CASSLVPGQLDGYTF. As DNA, the CDR3 is TGTGCCAGCAGCTTAGTGCCGGGACAGCTTGATGGCTACACCTTC. This sequence joins TRBV7-2 and TRBJ1-2, with TRBD1 identical over 7 bases. Germline V CDR1 and CDR2: SGHTA, FQGNSA. The CDR3 covers 15 residues. Germline trimming cut 1 base from V and 6 bases from J; bases unmatched to any gene: 8.

The rearrangement links TRBV11-3 to TRBJ2-2; 7 bases map to TRBD1. This CDR3 spans 14 amino acids. Trimming took 5 bases from V and 7 from J; bases not matched to a gene: 7. Germline CDR1 and CDR2: SGHNT and YENEEA. The CDR3 loop is CASSPRTGGGELFF. CDR3 nucleotide sequence: TGTGCCAGCAGCCCCCGGACAGGCGGCGGGGAGCTGTTTTTT.

The sample holds one count of this clone. The rearrangement links TRBV2 to TRBJ1-5; D gene uncertain. The V gene lost 9 bases and the J gene lost 0 bases, with 15 bases spanning the gap. This CDR3 is 15 amino acids long. Germline CDR1 SNHLY, CDR2 FYNNEI. The CDR3 sequence: CASHPDSLSNQPQHF. The CDR3 DNA reads TGTGCCAGTCACCCGGACTCCCTTAGCAATCAGCCCCAGCATTTT. The whole variable domain, filled in from reference TRBV2 and TRBJ1-5, reads EPEVTQTPSHQVTQMGQEVILRCVPISNHLYFYWYRQILGQKVEFLVSFYNNEISEKSEIFDDQFSVERPDGSNFTLKIRSTKLEDSAMYFCASHPDSLSNQPQHFGDGTRLSIL.

The chain carries TRBV7-2 and TRBJ1-6; D is perhaps TRBD1 (5 bases). Germline loops: CDR1 SGHTA, CDR2 FQGNSA. V gave up 6 bases and J gave up 10 bases, with 16 bases separating them. This CDR3 is 14 amino acids long. The CDR3 bases are TGTGCCAGCAGTTACTACGGGGGGGACTCACCCCTCCACTTT. Translated, it gives CASSYYGGDSPLHF.

This chain links TRBV3-1 (or the pseudogene TRBV3-2) with TRBJ2-5; D is unclear. In germline, CDR1 is LGHDT, CDR2 YNNKEL (reference sequence). Trimming cost V 4 bases and J 5 bases, with 5 bases left between them. CDR3 length: 11 residues. The CDR3 region is CASSLVETQYF. CDR3 DNA sequence: TGTGCCAGCAGCCTGGTGGAGACCCAGTACTTC.

The chain employs TRBV2 and TRBJ1-1; a weak D match, TRBD1 (5 bases). Trimming cost V 7 bases and J 0 bases, with 12 bases left between them. In germline, CDR1 is SNHLY, CDR2 FYNNEI. The CDR3 length is 14 residues. The CDR3 DNA follows: TGTGCCAGCACCCAGACAGAGTTGAACACTGAAGCTTTCTTT. Its protein product is CASTQTELNTEAFF.

The J gene is TRBJ2-1, the V gene TRBV6-5, with 7 bases that match TRBD2. The CDR3 is 12 residues long. V lost 8 bases and J lost 2; bases outside the gene matches: 0. Germline CDR1 is MNHEY and CDR2 is SVGAGI. CDR3 amino acids: CASGTTYNEQFF. CDR3 coding DNA: TGTGCCAGCGGGACTACCTACAATGAGCAGTTCTTC.

The chain combines TRBV28 with TRBJ1-1; tentatively, D is TRBD1 (5 bases). This CDR3 spans 17 amino acids. CDR1 is MDHEN and CDR2 is SYDVKM in the germline V gene. V was pared by 6 bases and J by 5 bases, with 25 bases between. The CDR3 reads CASRPSRMGTVRTEAFF. CDR3 coding DNA: TGTGCCAGCAGACCATCCCGCATGGGGACGGTTAGGACTGAAGCTTTCTTT.

This clone was seen only once. The CDR3 protein is CASSYYTATNTEAFF. For the CDR3, the DNA is TGTGCCAGCAGCTATTATACGGCGACGAACACTGAAGCTTTCTTT. The gene calls are TRBV7-9 and TRBJ1-1; the D is unclear. With 4 bases removed from V and 1 base from J, the gap between germline ends came to 13 bases. The CDR3 sequence is 15 residues long. Germline V CDR1 and CDR2: SEHNR, FQNEAQ (reference sequence).

The V and J genes are TRBV5-6 and TRBJ1-6; TRBD1 aligns across 7 bases. CDR1 SGHDT and CDR2 YYEEEE come from the germline V gene. J was trimmed by 8 bases and V by 2 bases; bases with no gene match: 7. The CDR3 runs 15 residues. CDR3 residues: CASSFLEQGYSPLHF. CDR3 nucleotide sequence: TGTGCCAGCAGCTTTCTTGAACAGGGGTATTCACCCCTCCACTTT.

The rearrangement joins TRBV9 to TRBJ2-2; a weak D match, TRBD1 (5 bases). The germline V gene has CDR1 SGDLS and CDR2 YYNGEE. The V and J ends lost 0 bases and 7 bases respectively, with 13 bases between them. This CDR3 contains 15 residues. The CDR3 sequence is CASSVEAGIGGELFF. In DNA form, the CDR3 reads TGTGCCAGCAGCGTAGAGGCAGGGATCGGCGGGGAGCTGTTTTTT.

The V gene is TRBV28, the J gene TRBJ2-7; 13 positions agree with TRBD2. V lost 5 bases and J lost 4; bases outside the gene matches: 8. The CDR3 is 16 residues long. Germline CDR1 and CDR2: MDHEN and SYDVKM. In nucleotides, the CDR3 is TGTGCCAGCAGTCCGTGGACTAGCGGGAGTATTTACGAGCAGTACTTC. It yields the protein CASSPWTSGSIYEQYF.